This is a list of T cell receptor beta chains from one sample in a study of naive and memory T cell subsets. TCRdb re-called the UMI-ligation and nested PCR reads with MiXCR, one entry per CDR3 protein. Of 25,000 to 35,000 distinct CDR3 sequences listed, about 7.4% are singletons. The sample consisted of skin, taken from a tuberculin skin test site. Receptors were obtained from an adult in good health. The CDR3 runs from the conserved cysteine through the conserved F or W. The order of the fields is CDR3 protein, CDR3 DNA, clone size, V gene, J gene, D gene. A D gene is named only where the DNA matches it firmly. The size entry is marked missing in some rows and otherwise reads once, few, many or a size class.

cdr3_aa: CASSPTQNTEAFF; cdr3_nt: TGTGCCAGCTCCCCGACTCAGAACACTGAAGCTTTCTTT; clone_size: NA; v_call: TRBV18; j_call: TRBJ1-1; d_call: NA
cdr3_aa: CASSLSIGGSYEQYF; cdr3_nt: TGTGCCAGCAGTTTATCGATCGGGGGTTCCTACGAGCAGTACTTC; clone_size: many; v_call: TRBV27; j_call: TRBJ2-7; d_call: NA
cdr3_aa: CASSSQTGFSNEQFF; cdr3_nt: TGCGCCAGCAGCTCACAGACAGGTTTCAGCAATGAGCAGTTCTTC; clone_size: many; v_call: TRBV5-1; j_call: TRBJ2-1; d_call: NA
cdr3_aa: CASSFRTSGGFYEQYF; cdr3_nt: TGTGCCAGCAGTTTCCGAACTAGCGGGGGGTTCTACGAGCAGTACTTC; clone_size: many; v_call: TRBV12-3/TRBV12-4; j_call: TRBJ2-7; d_call: TRBD2
cdr3_aa: CASSRSVEQFF; cdr3_nt: TGCGCCAGCAGCCGTTCTGTTGAGCAGTTCTTC; clone_size: NA; v_call: TRBV4-1; j_call: TRBJ2-1; d_call: NA
cdr3_aa: CASSHKGSSYEQYF; cdr3_nt: TGTGCCAGCAGTCACAAGGGGAGTTCCTACGAGCAGTACTTC; clone_size: medium-sized; v_call: TRBV3-1; j_call: TRBJ2-7; d_call: NA
cdr3_aa: CASSPGGELFF; cdr3_nt: TGTGCCAGCAGTCCCGGCGGGGAGCTGTTTTTT; clone_size: many; v_call: TRBV12-3/TRBV12-4; j_call: TRBJ2-2; d_call: NA
cdr3_aa: CASSTGSRNTIYF; cdr3_nt: TGTGCCAGCAGTACAGGGAGCAGAAACACCATATATTTT; clone_size: few; v_call: TRBV6-5; j_call: TRBJ1-3; d_call: NA
cdr3_aa: CASSNPNTEAFF; cdr3_nt: TGTGCCAGCAGCAACCCGAACACTGAAGCTTTCTTT; clone_size: few; v_call: TRBV2; j_call: TRBJ1-1; d_call: NA
cdr3_aa: CASSSRLDRGPSTDTQYF; cdr3_nt: TGTGCCAGCAGCTCCCGACTTGACAGGGGGCCTAGCACAGATACGCAGTATTTT; clone_size: few; v_call: TRBV5-6; j_call: TRBJ2-3; d_call: TRBD1
cdr3_aa: CSVEYAYEQYF; cdr3_nt: TGCAGCGTTGAGTACGCCTACGAGCAGTACTTC; clone_size: few; v_call: TRBV29-1; j_call: TRBJ2-7; d_call: NA
cdr3_aa: CASSLGTAYGDTF; cdr3_nt: TGTGCCAGTAGTCTCGGGACAGCCTATGGCGACACCTTC; clone_size: NA; v_call: TRBV19; j_call: TRBJ1-2; d_call: TRBD1
cdr3_aa: CASSQVLDSNQPQHF; cdr3_nt: TGCGCCAGCAGCCAAGTGTTGGATAGCAATCAGCCCCAGCATTTT; clone_size: many; v_call: TRBV4-1; j_call: TRBJ1-5; d_call: NA
cdr3_aa: CASSPVAGGPAGELFF; cdr3_nt: TGTGCCAGCAGCCCGGTAGCGGGGGGGCCGGCCGGGGAGCTGTTTTTT; clone_size: many; v_call: TRBV11-2; j_call: TRBJ2-2; d_call: TRBD2
cdr3_aa: CSVDSMRARKRPDTQYF; cdr3_nt: TGCAGCGTTGACTCTATGCGGGCGAGGAAACGCCCAGATACGCAGTATTTT; clone_size: NA; v_call: TRBV29-1; j_call: TRBJ2-3; d_call: NA
cdr3_aa: CASSLVVGGYEQYF; cdr3_nt: TGCGCCAGCAGCTTGGTTGTGGGCGGGTACGAGCAGTACTTC; clone_size: NA; v_call: TRBV5-1; j_call: TRBJ2-7; d_call: NA
cdr3_aa: CASSPFSYEQYF; cdr3_nt: TGTGCCAGCTCACCATTCTCCTACGAGCAGTACTTC; clone_size: NA; v_call: TRBV18; j_call: TRBJ2-7; d_call: NA
cdr3_aa: CAALQSGTGHSPLHF; cdr3_nt: TGTGCCGCTCTCCAATCCGGGACAGGGCATTCACCCCTCCACTTT; clone_size: many; v_call: TRBV2; j_call: TRBJ1-6; d_call: TRBD1
cdr3_aa: CASSDRGDSPLHF; cdr3_nt: TGTGCCAGCAGTGACAGGGGGGATTCACCCCTCCACTTT; clone_size: many; v_call: TRBV2; j_call: TRBJ1-6; d_call: TRBD1
cdr3_aa: CASSQGLAAYNEQFF; cdr3_nt: TGTGCCAGCAGCCAGGGACTAGCGGCCTACAATGAGCAGTTCTTC; clone_size: many; v_call: TRBV7-2; j_call: TRBJ2-1; d_call: TRBD2
cdr3_aa: CASSWGPGRDEQYF; cdr3_nt: TGTGCCAGCAGCTGGGGCCCCGGGCGGGACGAGCAGTACTTC; clone_size: many; v_call: TRBV7-9; j_call: TRBJ2-7; d_call: NA
cdr3_aa: CASSQDLRWGLNTEAFF; cdr3_nt: TGTGCCAGCAGCCAAGATCTTAGATGGGGGCTGAACACTGAAGCTTTCTTT; clone_size: few; v_call: TRBV14; j_call: TRBJ1-1; d_call: NA
cdr3_aa: CASSLTAGFGNTIYF; cdr3_nt: TGTGCCAGCAGCTTAACGGCAGGGTTCGGAAACACCATATATTTT; clone_size: NA; v_call: TRBV7-2; j_call: TRBJ1-3; d_call: NA
cdr3_aa: CASSQRTYQETQYF; cdr3_nt: TGTGCCAGCAGCCAACGGACTTATCAAGAGACCCAGTACTTC; clone_size: many; v_call: TRBV3-1; j_call: TRBJ2-5; d_call: NA
cdr3_aa: CASSQGVRKAFF; cdr3_nt: TGTGCCAGCAGCCAAGGTGTCAGAAAAGCTTTCTTT; clone_size: NA; v_call: TRBV3-1; j_call: TRBJ1-1; d_call: NA
cdr3_aa: CASSQPPGTARFNGYTF; cdr3_nt: TGTGCCAGCAGCCAACCACCAGGGACGGCTAGGTTTAATGGCTACACCTTC; clone_size: NA; v_call: TRBV7-2; j_call: TRBJ1-2; d_call: NA
cdr3_aa: CASSPTGNNYGYTF; cdr3_nt: TGTGCCAGCAGCCCGACAGGGAATAACTATGGCTACACCTTC; clone_size: many; v_call: TRBV12-3/TRBV12-4; j_call: TRBJ1-2; d_call: TRBD1
cdr3_aa: CASSDALGQGLPKTSTDTQYF; cdr3_nt: TGTGCCAGCAGCGACGCGCTGGGACAGGGGTTACCAAAGACCAGCACAGATACGCAGTATTTT; clone_size: medium-sized; v_call: TRBV6-7; j_call: TRBJ2-3; d_call: TRBD1
cdr3_aa: CASSSFVGYEPQHF; cdr3_nt: TGTGCCAGCAGTTCGTTCGTGGGTTATGAGCCCCAGCATTTT; clone_size: few; v_call: TRBV6-5; j_call: TRBJ1-5; d_call: NA
cdr3_aa: CASTNIMGPDEQYF; cdr3_nt: TGTGCCAGCACCAATATCATGGGGCCGGACGAGCAGTACTTC; clone_size: many; v_call: TRBV12-3/TRBV12-4; j_call: TRBJ2-7; d_call: NA
cdr3_aa: CASSFTSGPLSGANVLTF; cdr3_nt: TGTGCCAGCAGCTTCACTAGCGGGCCCCTCTCTGGGGCCAACGTCCTGACTTTC; clone_size: many; v_call: TRBV7-3; j_call: TRBJ2-6; d_call: TRBD2
cdr3_aa: CASREQGVLDEQYF; cdr3_nt: TGTGCCAGCAGAGAACAGGGGGTCCTTGACGAGCAGTACTTC; clone_size: NA; v_call: TRBV2; j_call: TRBJ2-7; d_call: TRBD1
cdr3_aa: CASSQARCIGRGVNTGELFF; cdr3_nt: TGTGCCAGCAGCCAAGCCCGGTGCATAGGGCGGGGAGTGAACACCGGGGAGCTGTTTTTT; clone_size: NA; v_call: TRBV14; j_call: TRBJ2-2; d_call: NA
cdr3_aa: CASSLEGEETQYF; cdr3_nt: TGTGCCAGCAGCTTAGAAGGGGAAGAGACCCAGTACTTC; clone_size: NA; v_call: TRBV11-2; j_call: TRBJ2-5; d_call: NA
cdr3_aa: CAISGSGELFF; cdr3_nt: TGTGCCATCAGCGGGTCCGGGGAGCTGTTTTTT; clone_size: NA; v_call: TRBV10-3; j_call: TRBJ2-2; d_call: NA
cdr3_aa: CASSGSGDYYEQYF; cdr3_nt: TGCGCCAGCAGCGGTAGCGGGGACTACTACGAGCAGTACTTC; clone_size: many; v_call: TRBV5-1; j_call: TRBJ2-7; d_call: TRBD2
cdr3_aa: CASSATNSETQYF; cdr3_nt: TGTGCCAGCTCAGCCACTAACTCAGAGACCCAGTACTTC; clone_size: few; v_call: TRBV18; j_call: TRBJ2-5; d_call: NA
cdr3_aa: CASSSDRGDVYGYTF; cdr3_nt: TGTGCCAGCAGCTCAGACAGGGGAGATGTCTATGGCTACACCTTC; clone_size: few; v_call: TRBV7-2; j_call: TRBJ1-2; d_call: TRBD1
cdr3_aa: CASSQEARFTEKLFF; cdr3_nt: TGTGCCAGCAGCCAAGAGGCCAGGTTTACGGAAAAACTGTTTTTT; clone_size: many; v_call: TRBV4-2; j_call: TRBJ1-4; d_call: NA
cdr3_aa: CAISEGMDRGRAEYYEQYF; cdr3_nt: TGTGCCATCAGTGAGGGGATGGACAGGGGTAGAGCGGAATACTACGAGCAGTACTTC; clone_size: many; v_call: TRBV10-3; j_call: TRBJ2-7; d_call: TRBD1
cdr3_aa: CASSQNTGSAVYEQYF; cdr3_nt: TGCGCCAGCAGCCAAAATACAGGGTCCGCGGTCTACGAGCAGTACTTC; clone_size: many; v_call: TRBV4-1; j_call: TRBJ2-7; d_call: NA
cdr3_aa: CASSGGGAQETQYF; cdr3_nt: TGTGCCAGCAGTGGAGGGGGGGCTCAAGAGACCCAGTACTTC; clone_size: few; v_call: TRBV6-1; j_call: TRBJ2-5; d_call: NA
cdr3_aa: CSVEEEGLGYEQYF; cdr3_nt: TGCAGCGTTGAAGAGGAGGGATTAGGCTACGAGCAGTACTTC; clone_size: many; v_call: TRBV29-1; j_call: TRBJ2-7; d_call: NA
cdr3_aa: CASSTGSSGANVLTF; cdr3_nt: TGTGCCAGCAGCACAGGTTCTTCTGGGGCCAACGTCCTGACTTTC; clone_size: many; v_call: TRBV7-9; j_call: TRBJ2-6; d_call: NA
cdr3_aa: CASSLSADTGELFF; cdr3_nt: TGCGCCAGCAGCTTGTCTGCGGACACCGGGGAGCTGTTTTTT; clone_size: few; v_call: TRBV5-1; j_call: TRBJ2-2; d_call: NA
cdr3_aa: CAISVDNEQFF; cdr3_nt: TGTGCCATCAGTGTTGACAATGAGCAGTTCTTC; clone_size: many; v_call: TRBV10-3; j_call: TRBJ2-1; d_call: NA
cdr3_aa: CASSFDRDNYGYTF; cdr3_nt: TGTGCCAGTAGTTTCGACAGGGACAACTATGGCTACACCTTC; clone_size: many; v_call: TRBV19; j_call: TRBJ1-2; d_call: TRBD1
cdr3_aa: CASSPGMEGQETQYF; cdr3_nt: TGTGCCAGCAGCCCCGGGATGGAGGGGCAAGAGACCCAGTACTTC; clone_size: many; v_call: TRBV6-2/TRBV6-3; j_call: TRBJ2-5; d_call: NA
cdr3_aa: CASSYRAGRMYNEQFF; cdr3_nt: TGTGCCAGCAGTTACAGGGCAGGCCGTATGTACAATGAGCAGTTCTTC; clone_size: many; v_call: TRBV12-3/TRBV12-4; j_call: TRBJ2-1; d_call: NA